The 4 T cell receptor beta chains below were found in one sample sequenced in a study of cytomegalovirus exposure and HLA in healthy donors. Use of 60 Vbeta and 13 Jbeta primers characterized the PCR. Using immunoSEQ multiplex PCR, the repertoire was profiled, and TCRdb retains in-frame clones only, with some absent. This sample's table reports about 200,000 clones. Material: PBMCs. The source is a boy aged 5-17 years in good health and CMV-seronegative.

The rearrangement links TRBV7-9 to TRBJ2-6; tentative D call: TRBD1 (5 bases). This CDR3 is 16 amino acids long. V lost 5 bases and J 0 bases, leaving 11 bases between the germline ends. From germline, CDR1 is SEHNR and CDR2 FQNEAQ (reference sequence). The CDR3 DNA is TGTGCCAGCAGCCCGACGACAGTCTCTGGGGCCAACGTCCTGACTTTC. The encoded protein is CASSPTTVSGANVLTF.

The chain couples TRBV5-1 to TRBJ2-4, with TRBD2 as a possible D gene (6 bases). CDR3 length equals 16 residues. Trimming stripped 5 bases from V and 0 bases from J, with 15 bases between. Germline V gene sequence: CDR1 SGHRS, CDR2 YFSETQ. CDR3 sequence: CASSLTSGLAKNIQYF. CDR3 nucleotide sequence: TGCGCCAGCAGTCTTACCAGCGGGCTAGCCAAAAACATTCAGTACTTC. The complete variable domain, with remaining parts taken from reference TRBV5-1 and TRBJ2-4, reads KAGVTQTPRYLIKTRGQQVTLSCSPISGHRSVSWYQQTPGQGLQFLFEYFSETQRNKGNFPGRFSGRQFSNSRSEMNVSTLELGDSALYLCASSLTSGLAKNIQYFGAGTRLSVL.

The gene calls are TRBV7-2 and TRBJ2-5; possibly TRBD2 for D (5 bases). The CDR3 is 14 residues long. The V gene's germline CDR1 is SGHTA and CDR2 FQGNSA. Trimming took 1 base from V and 4 from J, leaving 10 bases between them. CDR3 amino acids: CASSLGGMGETQYF. The CDR3 nucleotides are TGTGCCAGCAGCTTAGGAGGGATGGGAGAGACCCAGTACTTC.

The genes are TRBV6-6 and TRBJ1-6; D is possibly TRBD1 (5 bases). V was pared by 8 bases and J by 6 bases, with 17 bases between. The CDR3 sequence is 15 residues long. In germline, CDR1 is MNHNY, CDR2 SVGAGI (reference sequence). The CDR3 DNA is TGTGCCAGCGCCCTCGGGGGATCTGGTAATTCACCCCTCCACTTT. As protein: CASALGGSGNSPLHF.